This T cell receptor beta chain was sequenced in a study of Ad26.COV2.S vaccination and SARS-CoV-2 variants. Study findings and constraints: Breadth of non-spike TCRs did not differ between vaccinees and placebo recipients.

Only in-frame clones appear in the TCRdb table, and some are missing; sequencing was by immunoSEQ multiplex PCR. The sample consists of 350,000 to 450,000 clones, around 83% of them appearing once. Described treatment: around 19 received Ad26.COV2.S at low or high dose, single or two shots; roughly 5 received placebo; per-sample allocation not given. Collection of samples fell on day 63 after the first vaccine or placebo injection. CDR3 length: 15 residues. J was trimmed by 3 bases and V by 8 bases; bases with no gene match: 10. Germline CDR1 MGHRA, CDR2 YSYEKL. As regards this clone: The antigen is unknown.

The V call is TRBV4-1, the J call TRBJ2-1; the match to TRBD2 covers 7 bases. Sequencing used peripheral blood, obtained in a trial of Ad26.COV2.S vaccine versus placebo. The source of this sequence is a person between 18 and 65 years old who received the Ad26.COV2.S COVID-19 vaccine or a placebo. CDR3 DNA: TGCGCCAGCGGGACTGGACTAGGTTTCTACAATGAGCAGTTCTTC. Translated: CASGTGLGFYNEQFF.